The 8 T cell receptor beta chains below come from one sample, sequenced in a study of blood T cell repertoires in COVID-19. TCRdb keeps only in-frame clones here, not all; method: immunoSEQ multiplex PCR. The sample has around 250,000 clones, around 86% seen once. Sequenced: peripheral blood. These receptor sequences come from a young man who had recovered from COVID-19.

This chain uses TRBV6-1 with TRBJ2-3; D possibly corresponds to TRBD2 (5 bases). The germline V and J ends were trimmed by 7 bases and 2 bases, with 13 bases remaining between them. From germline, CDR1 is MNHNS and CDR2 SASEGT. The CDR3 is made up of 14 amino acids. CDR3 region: CASTPEGVTDTQYF. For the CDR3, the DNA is TGTGCCAGCACTCCAGAGGGAGTCACAGATACGCAGTATTTT.

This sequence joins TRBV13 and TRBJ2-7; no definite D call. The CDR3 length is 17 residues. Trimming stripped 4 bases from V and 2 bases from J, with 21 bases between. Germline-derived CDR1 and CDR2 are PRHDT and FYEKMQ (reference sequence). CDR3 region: CASSSYSAEPITYEQYV. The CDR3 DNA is TGTGCCAGCAGCTCCTACTCGGCGGAGCCAATTACCTACGAGCAGTACGTC.

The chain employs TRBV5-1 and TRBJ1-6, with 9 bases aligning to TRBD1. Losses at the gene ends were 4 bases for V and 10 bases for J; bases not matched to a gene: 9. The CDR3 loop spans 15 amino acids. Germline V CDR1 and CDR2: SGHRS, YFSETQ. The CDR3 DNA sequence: TGCGCCAGCAGCGGGGAGACAGGGGGTGAATCACCCCTCCACTTT. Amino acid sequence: CASSGETGGESPLHF.

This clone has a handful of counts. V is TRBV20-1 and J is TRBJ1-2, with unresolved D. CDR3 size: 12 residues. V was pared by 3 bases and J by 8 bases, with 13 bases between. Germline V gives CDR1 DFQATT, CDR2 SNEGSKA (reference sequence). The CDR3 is CSASRGLQGYTF. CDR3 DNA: TGCAGTGCTAGTCGCGGGTTACAAGGCTACACCTTC.

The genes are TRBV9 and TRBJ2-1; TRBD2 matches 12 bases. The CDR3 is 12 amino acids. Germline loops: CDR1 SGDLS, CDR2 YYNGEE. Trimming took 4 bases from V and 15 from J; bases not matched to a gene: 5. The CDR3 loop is CASSPRTSGMFF. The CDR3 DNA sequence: TGTGCCAGCAGCCCGCGGACTAGCGGGATGTTCTTC.

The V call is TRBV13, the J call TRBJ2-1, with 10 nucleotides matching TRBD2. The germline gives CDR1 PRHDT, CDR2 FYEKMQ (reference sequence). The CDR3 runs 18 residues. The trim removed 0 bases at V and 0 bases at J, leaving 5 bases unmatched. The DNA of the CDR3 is TGTGCCAGCAGCTTAGGGGCTAGCGGGGGTTACTCCTACAATGAGCAGTTCTTC. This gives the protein CASSLGASGGYSYNEQFF.

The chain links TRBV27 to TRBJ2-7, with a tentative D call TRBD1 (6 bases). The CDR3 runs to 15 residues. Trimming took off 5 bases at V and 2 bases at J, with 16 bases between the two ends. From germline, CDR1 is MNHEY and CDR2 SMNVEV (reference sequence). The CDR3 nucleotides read TGTGCCAGCAGTCAGACAAGACAGGCCGCCTACGAGCAGTACTTC. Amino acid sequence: CASSQTRQAAYEQYF.

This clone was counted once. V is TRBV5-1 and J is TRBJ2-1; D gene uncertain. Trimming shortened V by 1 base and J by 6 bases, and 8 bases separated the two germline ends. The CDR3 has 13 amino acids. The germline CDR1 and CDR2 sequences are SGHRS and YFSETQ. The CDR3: CASSLPSGNEQFF. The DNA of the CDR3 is TGCGCCAGCAGCTTGCCGTCAGGCAATGAGCAGTTCTTC.